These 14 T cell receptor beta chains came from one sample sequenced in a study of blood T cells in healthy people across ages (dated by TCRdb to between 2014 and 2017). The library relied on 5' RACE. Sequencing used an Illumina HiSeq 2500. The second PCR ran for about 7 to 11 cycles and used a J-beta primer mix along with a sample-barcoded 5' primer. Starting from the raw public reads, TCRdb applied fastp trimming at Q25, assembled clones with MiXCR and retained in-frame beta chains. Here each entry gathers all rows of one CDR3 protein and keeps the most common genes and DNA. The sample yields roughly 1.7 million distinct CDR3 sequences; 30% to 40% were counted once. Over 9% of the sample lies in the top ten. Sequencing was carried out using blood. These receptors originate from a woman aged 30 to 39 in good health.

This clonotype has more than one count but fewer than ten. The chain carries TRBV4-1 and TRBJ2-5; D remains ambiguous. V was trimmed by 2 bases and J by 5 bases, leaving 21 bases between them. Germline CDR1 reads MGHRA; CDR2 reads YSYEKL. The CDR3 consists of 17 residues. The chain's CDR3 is CASSQRMTGSTGETQYF. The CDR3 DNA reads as TGCGCCAGCAGCCAACGTATGACCGGATCCACCGGGGAGACCCAGTACTTC.

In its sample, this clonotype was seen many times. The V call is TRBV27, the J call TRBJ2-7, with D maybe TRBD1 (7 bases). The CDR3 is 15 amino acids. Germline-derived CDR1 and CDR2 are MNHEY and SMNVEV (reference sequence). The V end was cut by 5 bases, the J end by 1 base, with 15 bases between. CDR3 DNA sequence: TGTGCCAGCAGTAGGAGGGACAGCCTTTCCTACGAGCAGTACTTC. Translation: CASSRRDSLSYEQYF.

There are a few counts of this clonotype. For the CDR3, the DNA is TGTGCCAGCAGTTTGGGGGGAACCCGCTCCTACAATGAGCAGTTCTTC. Translating it yields CASSLGGTRSYNEQFF. V usage is TRBV12-3 or TRBV12-4 and J usage is TRBJ2-1, with TRBD2 as a possible D gene (6 bases). V lost 3 bases and J lost 0, with 12 bases in between. The CDR3 consists of 16 residues.

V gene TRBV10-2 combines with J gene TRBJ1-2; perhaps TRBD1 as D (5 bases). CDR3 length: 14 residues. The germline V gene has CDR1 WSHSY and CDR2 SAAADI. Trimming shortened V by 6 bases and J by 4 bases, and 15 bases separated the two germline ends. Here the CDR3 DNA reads TGCGCCAGCAGCCCCAATTCAGACAGCTATGGCTACACCTTC. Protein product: CASSPNSDSYGYTF.

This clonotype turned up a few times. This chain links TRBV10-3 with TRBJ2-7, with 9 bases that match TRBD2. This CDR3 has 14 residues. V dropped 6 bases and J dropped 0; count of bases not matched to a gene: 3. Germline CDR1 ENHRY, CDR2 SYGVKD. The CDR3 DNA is TGTGCCATCAGGGATAGCGGGAGCTCCTACGAGCAGTACTTC. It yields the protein CAIRDSGSSYEQYF.

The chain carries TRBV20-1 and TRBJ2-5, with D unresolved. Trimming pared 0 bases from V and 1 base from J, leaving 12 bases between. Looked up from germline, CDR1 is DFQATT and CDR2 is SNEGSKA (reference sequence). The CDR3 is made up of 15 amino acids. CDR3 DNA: TGCAGTGCTAGAGATCCCGTCACGATCCAAGAGACCCAGTACTTC. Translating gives CSARDPVTIQETQYF.

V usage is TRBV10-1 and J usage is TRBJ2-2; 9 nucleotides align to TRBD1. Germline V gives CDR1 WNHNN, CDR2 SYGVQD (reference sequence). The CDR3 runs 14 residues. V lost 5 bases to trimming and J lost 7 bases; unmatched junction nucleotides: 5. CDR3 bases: TGCGCCAGCAGTATACAGGGGGCTGACGGGGAGCTGTTTTTT. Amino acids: CASSIQGADGELFF.

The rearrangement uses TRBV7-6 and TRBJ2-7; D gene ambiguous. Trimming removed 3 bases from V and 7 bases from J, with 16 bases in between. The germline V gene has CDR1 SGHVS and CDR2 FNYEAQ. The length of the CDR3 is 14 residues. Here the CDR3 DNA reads TGTGCCAGCAGCTTGGTTCGGTACGGCTCGGAGCAGTACTTC. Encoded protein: CASSLVRYGSEQYF.

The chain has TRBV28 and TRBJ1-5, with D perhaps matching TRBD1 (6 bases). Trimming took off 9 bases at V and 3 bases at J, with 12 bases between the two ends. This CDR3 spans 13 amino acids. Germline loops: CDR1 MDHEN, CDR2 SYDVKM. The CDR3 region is CASKQGTNQPQHF. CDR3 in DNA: TGTGCCAGTAAACAGGGTACCAATCAGCCCCAGCATTTT.

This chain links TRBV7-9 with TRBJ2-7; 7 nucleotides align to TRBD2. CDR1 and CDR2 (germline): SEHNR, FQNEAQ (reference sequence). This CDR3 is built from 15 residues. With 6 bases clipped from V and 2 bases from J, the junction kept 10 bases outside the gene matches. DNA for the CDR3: TGTGCCAGCAGTCCCGGTGGAGCGGGGACCTACGAGCAGTACTTC. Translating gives CASSPGGAGTYEQYF.

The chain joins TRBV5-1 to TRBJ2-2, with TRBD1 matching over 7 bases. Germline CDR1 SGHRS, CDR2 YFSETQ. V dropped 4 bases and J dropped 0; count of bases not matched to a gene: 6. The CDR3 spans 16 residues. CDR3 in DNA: TGCGCCAGCAGCGCCCGGGACAGCACGAACACCGGGGAGCTGTTTTTT. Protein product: CASSARDSTNTGELFF.

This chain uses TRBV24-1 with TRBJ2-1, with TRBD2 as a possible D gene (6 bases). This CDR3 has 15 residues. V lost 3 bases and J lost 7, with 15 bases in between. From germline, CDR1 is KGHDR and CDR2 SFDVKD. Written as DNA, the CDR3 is TGTGCCACCAGTGATATGAGGCGGGACCCGAATGAGCAGTTCTTC. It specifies CATSDMRRDPNEQFF.

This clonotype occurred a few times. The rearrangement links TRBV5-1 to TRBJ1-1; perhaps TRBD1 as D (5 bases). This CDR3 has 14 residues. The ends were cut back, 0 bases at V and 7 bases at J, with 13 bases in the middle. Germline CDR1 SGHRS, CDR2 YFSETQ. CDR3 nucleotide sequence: TGCGCCAGCAGCTTGGGATCCGACAGCATTGAAGCTTTCTTT. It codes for CASSLGSDSIEAFF.

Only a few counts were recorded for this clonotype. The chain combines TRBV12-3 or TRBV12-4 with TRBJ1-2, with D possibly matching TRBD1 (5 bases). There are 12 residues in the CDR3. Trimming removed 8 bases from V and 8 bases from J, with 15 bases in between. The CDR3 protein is CASGSIRVGYTF. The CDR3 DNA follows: TGTGCCAGCGGGTCTATCAGGGTCGGCTACACCTTC.